Presented here are 32 T cell receptor beta chains from one specimen sequenced in a study of Ad26.COV2.S vaccination and SARS-CoV-2 variants. Assay: immunoSEQ multiplex PCR; the TCRdb copy retains only in-frame clones and omits some. The sample lists 400,000 to 500,000 clones; approximately 89% were seen once. Regarding treatment: roughly 20 received Ad26.COV2.S at low or high dose, single or two shots; 5 received placebo; per-sample allocation not given. Samples analyzed were those drawn on day 63 after the first vaccine or placebo injection. The sample in question was peripheral blood, obtained in a trial of Ad26.COV2.S vaccine versus placebo. Source of these receptors: a person aged 18 to 59 who received the Ad26.COV2.S COVID-19 vaccine or a placebo.

This clone was counted only a few times. This rearrangement joins TRBV4-2 to TRBJ1-2; tentative D call: TRBD1 (6 bases). The V end lost 0 bases, the J end lost 5 bases, and 13 bases lay between the germline ends. The CDR3 covers 15 residues. Germline V gives CDR1 LGHNA, CDR2 YNFKEQ. CDR3 sequence (DNA): TGTGCCAGCAGCCAAGATATGTTAGGGGGATATGGCTACACCTTC. As protein: CASSQDMLGGYGYTF.

The gene calls are TRBV21-1 and TRBJ2-7; TRBD2, the D gene given by the table, was not confirmed from the DNA. TRBV21-1 is deemed a pseudogene. CDR3 length: 14 residues. The CDR3 nucleotides are TGTGCCAGCAGCAGCGTCAGTCTCCCGGGGGAGCAGTACTTC. Its translation: CASSSVSLPGEQYF.

The chain couples TRBV15 to TRBJ2-1; D is perhaps TRBD2 (5 bases). Germline CDR1 and CDR2: LNHNV and YYDKDF (reference sequence). This CDR3 comprises 14 residues. Trimming took off 4 bases at V and 7 bases at J, with 14 bases between the two ends. The CDR3 here is CATSMRASANEQFF. DNA of the CDR3: TGTGCCACCAGCATGAGGGCCTCAGCTAATGAGCAGTTCTTC.

On this clone itself: The sample holds other DNA sequences that translate to the same CDR3. Written as DNA, the CDR3 is TGTGCCAGCAGCTTAGGGGGCGAACAAGAGACCCAGTACTTC. This codes for CASSLGGEQETQYF. The chain recombines TRBV7-3 with TRBJ2-5; D is possibly TRBD1 (6 bases). The V end lost 2 bases, the J end lost 2 bases, and 9 bases lay between the germline ends. The CDR3 totals 14 residues. CDR1 is SGHTA and CDR2 is FQGTGA in the germline V gene.

This chain links TRBV27 with TRBJ1-5, with D maybe TRBD1 (5 bases). CDR1 and CDR2 from the germline V gene are MNHEY and SMNVEV (reference sequence). Between the trimmed V and J ends, which lost 10 bases and 2 bases, there was a span of 15 bases. This CDR3 has 14 residues. CDR3 nucleotide sequence: TGTGCCACAGACAGTTTCATAGGCAATCAGCCCCAGCATTTT. It is translated as CATDSFIGNQPQHF.

The gene calls are TRBV9 and TRBJ1-2; no clear D. The CDR3 runs 15 residues. The V and J ends lost 0 bases and 7 bases respectively, with 16 bases between them. Germline assignment: CDR1 SGDLS and CDR2 YYNGEE. CDR3: CASSVAAAFEGGYTF. The CDR3 DNA reads as TGTGCCAGCAGCGTAGCGGCGGCCTTTGAGGGTGGCTACACCTTC.

The rearrangement uses TRBV21-1 and TRBJ1-6; the D call TRBD1 from the table was never checked on the DNA. TRBV21-1 is deemed a pseudogene. CDR3 size: 13 residues. CDR3 sequence: CASRDREASPLHF. The CDR3 DNA reads as TGTGCCAGCAGGGACAGGGAAGCTTCACCCCTCCACTTT.

The rearrangement joins TRBV6-5 to TRBJ1-5; perhaps TRBD1 as D (5 bases). The germline V gene encodes CDR1 MNHEY and CDR2 SVGAGI. This CDR3 contains 12 residues. Trimming stripped 6 bases from V and 7 bases from J, with 10 bases between. The CDR3 loop is CASRRRGQPQHF. In DNA, the CDR3 is TGTGCCAGCAGGCGGCGGGGCCAGCCCCAGCATTTT.

The rearrangement links TRBV6-2 or TRBV6-3 to TRBJ2-7; D uncertain. The V and J ends lost 2 bases and 2 bases respectively, with 7 bases between them. Per germline, CDR1 MNHEY and CDR2 SVGEGT. CDR3 length: 13 amino acids. The CDR3 DNA reads as TGTGCCAGCAGTTACCTGCGAGCCTACGAGCAGTACTTC. This translates into CASSYLRAYEQYF.

CDR3 protein: CASSRTEGGNTIYF. DNA of the CDR3: TGCGCCAGCAGCAGGACAGAGGGGGGAAACACCATATATTTT. The V call is TRBV5-1, the J call TRBJ1-3, with D possibly TRBD1 on 6 matching bases. Germline V CDR1 and CDR2: SGHRS, YFSETQ. Trimming cost V 4 bases and J 4 bases, with 12 bases left between them. CDR3 length: 14 residues.

The chain uses TRBV29-1 and TRBJ1-1; weak D call: TRBD1 (6 bases). The CDR3 extends over 13 amino acids. Deletions cut 5 bases from V and 3 bases from J, with 13 bases between. From germline, CDR1 is SQVTM and CDR2 ANQGSEA. The CDR3: CSVKDSLDTEAFF. In DNA form, the CDR3 reads TGCAGCGTTAAGGACAGTTTAGACACTGAAGCTTTCTTT.

This clone has only one observation. The chain joins TRBV2 to TRBJ2-2, with 10 bases matching TRBD1. The J segment lost 5 bases and the V segment lost 6 bases, leaving 9 bases of the junction unmatched. This CDR3 spans 16 amino acids. Germline V gene data show CDR1 as SNHLY and CDR2 as FYNNEI. CDR3 residues: CASRKRTGGSTGELFF. The CDR3 DNA sequence: TGTGCCAGCAGGAAACGGACAGGGGGTAGTACCGGGGAGCTGTTTTTT.

The chain links TRBV10-3 to TRBJ2-6; possible D gene TRBD2, 7 bases. Germline CDR1 ENHRY, CDR2 SYGVKD. Between the trimmed V and J ends, which lost 8 bases and 0 bases, there was a span of 17 bases. The CDR3 has 17 residues. The DNA of the CDR3 is TGTGCCATCCTGAGCGCGGGGGCGTACTCTGGGGCCAACGTCCTGACTTTC. Translation gives CAILSAGAYSGANVLTF.

This chain uses TRBV29-1 with TRBJ2-7, with D unresolved. This CDR3 has 13 residues. The ends were cut back, 4 bases at V and 1 base at J, with 11 bases in the middle. Germline CDR1 SQVTM, CDR2 ANQGSEA. DNA of the CDR3: TGCAGCGTTGTATTTGGGTTTTCCTACGAGCAGTACTTC. Translated: CSVVFGFSYEQYF.

The CDR3 nucleotides are TGTGCCAGCAGCTTAGGGGTGGCTAGCAATCAGCCCCAGCATTTT. Translation: CASSLGVASNQPQHF. The chain couples TRBV7-2 to TRBJ1-5, with D unclear. Per germline, CDR1 SGHTA and CDR2 FQGNSA. This CDR3 region has 15 residues. V shed 1 base and J shed 0 bases, with 7 bases lying between them.

The chain has TRBV3-1 (or the pseudogene TRBV3-2) and TRBJ2-3, with 10 bases matching TRBD2. Germline CDR1 is LGHDT and CDR2 is YNNKEL (reference sequence). This CDR3 comprises 16 residues. The ends lost 6 bases at V and 6 bases at J; junction bases unmatched: 12. The CDR3 bases are TGTGCCAGCAGTCCCTCCTTAGCGGGGGGAAGCGATACGCAGTATTTT. It codes for CASSPSLAGGSDTQYF.

The V call is TRBV3-1 (or the pseudogene TRBV3-2), the J call TRBJ1-4; D unclear. From germline, CDR1 is LGHDT and CDR2 YNNKEL (reference sequence). The CDR3 has 11 amino acids. V lost 4 bases, J lost 8 bases, and 5 bases lay in between. The CDR3 here is CASSRREKLFF. The CDR3 DNA reads TGTGCCAGCAGCCGCCGCGAAAAACTGTTTTTT.

This chain joins TRBV4-2 and TRBJ2-7, with D possibly being TRBD2 (7 bases). Deletions cut 0 bases from V and 6 bases from J, with 18 bases between. Germline CDR1 and CDR2: LGHNA and YNFKEQ. This CDR3 has 16 amino acids. The CDR3 coding sequence is TGTGCCAGCAGCCAAGATGAAGGGTCCGGGGGGCGCGAGCAGTACTTC. This codes for CASSQDEGSGGREQYF.

CDR3 in amino acids: CASSKTRAEGSDTQYF. DNA for the CDR3: TGTGCCAGCAGCAAAACTCGAGCGGAGGGGTCAGATACGCAGTATTTT. This chain joins TRBV21-1 and TRBJ2-3; the table gives TRBD2 as D, unverified against the DNA. TRBV21-1 is a listed pseudogene. CDR3 length equals 16 residues.

V and J are TRBV19 and TRBJ1-4; 7 nucleotides agree with TRBD1. The CDR3 is 13 residues long. Germline assignment: CDR1 LNHDA and CDR2 SQIVND (reference sequence). The trim removed 3 bases at V and 11 bases at J, leaving 6 bases unmatched. The CDR3 loop is CASSIRDRAKLFF. In DNA form, the CDR3 reads TGTGCCAGTAGTATTCGAGACAGGGCTAAACTGTTTTTT.

This clone was detected once. The chain couples TRBV5-4 to TRBJ2-1; D is undetermined. Trimming cost V 6 bases and J 1 base, with 8 bases left between them. The CDR3 covers 13 residues. The germline CDR1 and CDR2 sequences are SGHNT and YYREEE (reference sequence). The CDR3 sequence is CASTWGSYNEQFF. DNA for the CDR3: TGTGCCAGCACCTGGGGATCCTACAATGAGCAGTTCTTC.

The chain combines TRBV29-1 with TRBJ1-2; tentatively, D is TRBD1 (6 bases). Germline CDR1 is SQVTM and CDR2 is ANQGSEA. The CDR3 contains 13 residues. V lost 2 bases to trimming and J lost 4 bases, with 11 bases between them. As DNA, the CDR3 is TGCAGCGTTGAAAGCCAGGGGATCTATGGCTACACCTTC. Translating gives CSVESQGIYGYTF.

This chain's CDR3 is CASSQWQGTGELFF. The CDR3 nucleotides read TGTGCCAGCAGCCAATGGCAGGGAACCGGGGAGCTGTTTTTT. The V and J genes are TRBV5-4 and TRBJ2-2; D might be TRBD1 (5 bases). The CDR3 covers 14 residues. Trimming cost V 4 bases and J 5 bases, with 12 bases left between them. Germline loops: CDR1 SGHNT, CDR2 YYREEE (reference sequence).

The rearrangement joins TRBV5-4 to TRBJ1-2, with a weak D call TRBD1 (5 bases). Germline assignment: CDR1 SGHNT and CDR2 YYREEE (reference sequence). V shed 4 bases and J shed 3 bases, with 10 bases lying between them. This CDR3 is built from 13 residues. CDR3 region: CASSRQTDYGYTF. DNA of the CDR3: TGTGCCAGCAGCCGACAGACAGACTATGGCTACACCTTC.

V gene TRBV7-2 combines with J gene TRBJ2-1, with D unresolved. Germline-derived CDR1 and CDR2 are SGHTA and FQGNSA. V was cut by 2 bases and J by 9 bases, with 14 bases left in between. The CDR3 sequence is 14 residues long. DNA of the CDR3: TGTGCCAGCAGCTTAATATCTGGTGCAAGTGAGCAGTTCTTC. Protein sequence: CASSLISGASEQFF.

V and J are TRBV7-2 and TRBJ2-1; 13 nucleotides line up with TRBD2. V lost 5 bases to trimming and J lost 3 bases; unmatched junction nucleotides: 4. Germline assignment: CDR1 SGHTA and CDR2 FQGNSA. This CDR3 has 16 amino acids. Written as DNA, the CDR3 is TGTGCCAGCAGCCCCCGGACTAGCGGGAGCTACAATGAGCAGTTCTTC. Its translation is CASSPRTSGSYNEQFF.

The V call is TRBV7-6, the J call TRBJ2-1, with 7 bases matching TRBD2. Germline-derived CDR1 and CDR2 are SGHVS and FNYEAQ. J lost 2 bases, V lost 5 bases, and 12 bases had no gene match. The CDR3 is 17 residues long. CDR3 residues: CASSIHPQGRAYNEQFF. CDR3 DNA: TGTGCCAGCAGCATACATCCCCAAGGGAGGGCCTACAATGAGCAGTTCTTC. The variable domain in full, completed from reference TRBV7-6 and TRBJ2-1, reads GAGVSQSPRYKVTKRGQDVALRCDPISGHVSLYWYRQALGQGPEFLTYFNYEAQQDKSGLPNDRFSAERPEGSISTLTIQRTEQRDSAMYRCASSIHPQGRAYNEQFFGPGTRLTVL.

In nucleotides, the CDR3 is TGTGCCAGCTCACCAGAGAATTACAGATCCTATGGCTACACCTTC. Amino acids: CASSPENYRSYGYTF. The rearrangement uses TRBV18 and TRBJ1-2; D is uncertain. Germline assignment: CDR1 KGHSH and CDR2 LQKENI. The V end was cut by 2 bases, the J end by 4 bases, with 14 bases between. CDR3 length: 15 residues.

In regard to this clone: The sample has other DNA sequences that encode this CDR3 too. The rearrangement uses TRBV6-5 and TRBJ1-2, with D perhaps matching TRBD1 (6 bases). The CDR3 length is 12 residues. The V and J ends lost 7 bases and 3 bases respectively, with 9 bases between them. The germline gives CDR1 MNHEY, CDR2 SVGAGI. The CDR3 nucleotides read TGTGCCAGCACCAGGGGAGACTATGGCTACACCTTC. Its translation is CASTRGDYGYTF.

This clone was counted once. The V call is TRBV6-6, the J call TRBJ1-2; tentative D call: TRBD1 (5 bases). CDR3 size: 15 residues. The V gene lost 6 bases and the J gene lost 1 base, with 15 bases spanning the gap. From germline, CDR1 is MNHNY and CDR2 SVGAGI (reference sequence). The CDR3 region is CASSSPTEYNYGYTF. CDR3 in DNA: TGTGCCAGCAGCAGCCCGACAGAGTATAACTATGGCTACACCTTC.

This clone was recorded once. Other DNA sequences of this sample code for an identical CDR3. The genes are TRBV7-2 and TRBJ1-5; the D gene is possibly TRBD1 (6 bases). Germline loops: CDR1 SGHTA, CDR2 FQGNSA. The CDR3 spans 13 residues. The V end was cut by 3 bases, the J end by 5 bases, with 8 bases between. The CDR3 DNA is TGTGCCAGCAGCTTCAAGGGGGATCAGCCCCAGCATTTT. It encodes CASSFKGDQPQHF. The full variable domain, rest sourced from reference TRBV7-2 and TRBJ1-5, is GAGVSQSPSNKVTEKGKDVELRCDPISGHTALYWYRQSLGQGLEFLIYFQGNSAPDKSGLPSDRFSAERTGGSVSTLTIQRTQQEDSAVYLCASSFKGDQPQHFGDGTRLSIL.

For this clone: This CDR3 is also generated by other DNA sequences in the sample. The rearrangement joins TRBV7-3 to TRBJ2-3; no definite D call. The CDR3 is 13 amino acids. Trimming left V 0 bases short and J 2 bases short, with 3 bases between. CDR1 and CDR2 from the germline V gene are SGHTA and FQGTGA. The CDR3 protein is CASSLTYTDTQYF. The CDR3, as DNA: TGTGCCAGCAGCTTAACGTACACAGATACGCAGTATTTT.